These 8 T cell receptor beta chains came from one sample sequenced in a study of shared clonotypes between healthy human individuals. Terminally differentiated effector memory CD45RA+ cells were excluded by CCR7 positive selection of CD45RO-negative cells. The table came from immunoSEQ multiplex PCR; TCRdb's copy has only in-frame clones and leaves some out. Of approximately 2,200,000 clones listed, about 92% are singletons. The sample taken for sequencing was naive CD8+ T cells from PBMCs. The receptors stem from a man younger than 35 in good health. Some clones in this sample may be carry-over from other donors' samples.

This rearrangement joins TRBV28 to TRBJ1-5; 7 positions match TRBD1. The CDR3 is 13 residues long. The germline gives CDR1 MDHEN, CDR2 SYDVKM. J lost 11 bases, V lost 2 bases, and 6 bases had no gene match. CDR3 region: CASSLPDRAAQHF. The DNA of the CDR3 is TGTGCCAGCAGTTTACCAGACAGGGCTGCCCAGCATTTT.

The J gene is TRBJ2-2, the V gene TRBV28, with D maybe TRBD1 (5 bases). The V end lost 2 bases, the J end lost 6 bases, and 7 bases lay between the germline ends. CDR1 is MDHEN, CDR2 SYDVKM, per germline. This CDR3 spans 13 amino acids. Here the CDR3 DNA reads TGTGCCAGCAGTTTAAGGGGTCCCGGGGAGCTGTTTTTT. Translating gives CASSLRGPGELFF.

This rearrangement joins TRBV7-2 to TRBJ2-1; D might be TRBD2 (6 bases). There are 16 residues in the CDR3. Germline V gene sequence: CDR1 SGHTA, CDR2 FQGNSA. Trimming left V 4 bases short and J 6 bases short, with 19 bases between. The CDR3 protein is CASSSRGGSLLNEQFF. CDR3 bases: TGTGCCAGCAGCTCCCGTGGGGGGTCCCTTCTCAATGAGCAGTTCTTC.

This clone was detected once. The chain is built from TRBV29-1 and TRBJ2-3; TRBD1 agrees at 10 bases. With 0 bases clipped from V and 0 bases from J, the junction kept 3 bases outside the gene matches. Germline CDR1 reads SQVTM; CDR2 reads ANQGSEA. The CDR3 has 16 residues. This chain's CDR3 is CSVEDPDRGSTDTQYF. CDR3 sequence (DNA): TGCAGCGTTGAAGACCCGGACAGGGGGAGCACAGATACGCAGTATTTT.

This clone was counted between two and nine times. The chain has TRBV21-1 and TRBJ2-4; the table's D call, TRBD1, has no DNA check behind it. TRBV21-1 is deemed a pseudogene. The CDR3 length is 11 residues. CDR3 sequence (DNA): TGTGCCAGCAGCCTCCGACAGGGTGGATGGTTC. The encoded protein is CASSLRQGGWF.

The rearrangement joins TRBV7-2 to TRBJ1-5; D is ambiguous. V was cut by 5 bases and J by 9 bases, with 17 bases left in between. CDR3 size: 14 residues. Looked up from germline, CDR1 is SGHTA and CDR2 is FQGNSA. The CDR3 sequence: CASSPWGGEMPQHF. The CDR3 region has the DNA TGTGCCAGCAGCCCCTGGGGTGGGGAAATGCCCCAGCATTTT.

This chain uses TRBV28 with TRBJ2-2; D could derive from TRBD1 or TRBD2 (6 bases each). The CDR3 consists of 18 residues. Germline V gene lookup returns CDR1 MDHEN and CDR2 SYDVKM. V dropped 1 base and J dropped 5 bases, with 20 bases sitting between them. The CDR3 sequence is CASSLLIPWGRETGELFF. CDR3 DNA sequence: TGTGCCAGCAGTTTATTAATACCTTGGGGGCGGGAAACCGGGGAGCTGTTTTTT.

The V and J genes are TRBV9 and TRBJ2-1; 12 bases line up with TRBD2. V gave up 2 bases and J gave up 6 bases; unmatched junction bases: 9. The germline CDR1 and CDR2 sequences are SGDLS and YYNGEE. CDR3 length: 17 residues. CDR3 protein: CASSVTGTSGPLNEQFF. The DNA of the CDR3 is TGTGCCAGCAGCGTCACAGGGACTAGCGGGCCCCTCAATGAGCAGTTCTTC.